Detailed here is one T cell receptor beta chain. It has no known antigen specificity. Nothing much larger sits one base from this clone, and base qualities are not available. Libraries were made using the immunoSEQ multiplex PCR assay. Sourced from immuneACCESS, this table was stored by TCRdb with only in-frame sequences that have V and J called. A share of the clones is absent; for the studies checked, an unresolved V gene accounts for under half, and the remainder has no known explanation. Present in this sample are some 110,000 clones, more than 85% of which were seen just once. The top ten hold more than 1.5% of the sample. The data originate from a study of T cell changes during pregnancy in multiple sclerosis (dated 2019 in TCRdb). For the wider study: Changes in the T cell repertoire over the course of pregnancy were examined in this study in women with multiple sclerosis.

The CDR3, from cysteine to phenylalanine, totals 13 residues. Only the CDR3 part of the read is kept: 39 bases, read in frame from the first base. Cut back by 6 bases and 1 base, the V and J ends lie 9 bases apart. From a lookup of the germline V gene, CDR1 and CDR2 are KGHSH and LQKENI. This chain is built from TRBV18 and TRBJ1-1, and perhaps TRBD1 as D gene, on 6 matching bases. The clonotype was recovered from a female donor with multiple sclerosis, enrolled in a pregnancy study. The sequencing used peripheral blood, collected in the third trimester of pregnancy. The base sequence is TGTGCCAGCTCTATGACAGGGAACACTGAAGCTTTCTTT. The encoded protein is CASSMTGNTEAFF.